These 28 T cell receptor beta chains originate from one sample sequenced in a study of blood T cells in healthy people across ages (dated by TCRdb to about 2015). Library prep was done by 5' RACE. The sequencer listed for this sample is Illumina HiSeq 2500. A second about 7 to 11 cycle PCR used a sample-barcoded 5' primer and a J-beta primer mix. In-frame beta chains were kept once TCRdb had trimmed the public reads at Q25 with fastp and called clones with MiXCR. All rows with the same CDR3 protein become a single entry with the most common DNA and genes. The sample table holds 800,000 to 1,000,000 distinct CDR3 sequences, of which roughly 48% were seen once. Over 10% of the sample belongs to the ten largest clones. The sequencing sample was made of blood. The receptors shown here come from a man younger than 45 in good health.

Only a few counts were recorded for this clonotype. The chain carries TRBV20-1 and TRBJ1-5, with TRBD1 matching over 7 bases. Germline-derived CDR1 and CDR2 are DFQATT and SNEGSKA (reference sequence). The J segment lost 0 bases and the V segment lost 4 bases, leaving 12 bases of the junction unmatched. This CDR3 comprises 17 residues. Written as DNA, the CDR3 is TGCAGTGCTATCAGGGACAGCCTGGGGTATAGCAATCAGCCCCAGCATTTT. The encoded protein is CSAIRDSLGYSNQPQHF.

This clonotype was detected a few times. This rearrangement joins TRBV28 to TRBJ1-4, with D possibly TRBD1 on 6 matching bases. V gave up 6 bases and J gave up 2 bases, with 10 bases separating them. From germline, CDR1 is MDHEN and CDR2 SYDVKM. The CDR3 covers 14 residues. CDR3 sequence: CASRIGGTNEKLFF. The CDR3 coding sequence is TGTGCCAGCAGGATAGGGGGGACTAATGAAAAACTGTTTTTT.

The V and J genes are TRBV6-5 and TRBJ2-7; D is possibly TRBD2 (5 bases). The length of the CDR3 is 16 residues. Per germline, CDR1 MNHEY and CDR2 SVGAGI. Trimming pared 3 bases from V and 0 bases from J, leaving 15 bases between. In DNA, the CDR3 is TGTGCCAGCAGTTATCGGTCCCCGGGAAGCTCCTACGAGCAGTACTTC. This gives the protein CASSYRSPGSSYEQYF.

The chain combines TRBV5-1 with TRBJ1-1; no clear D. V was trimmed by 3 bases and J by 1 base, leaving 13 bases between them. The CDR3 contains 15 residues. Germline V gene lookup returns CDR1 SGHRS and CDR2 YFSETQ. The CDR3 protein is CASSWEPAKNTEAFF. CDR3 sequence (DNA): TGCGCCAGCAGCTGGGAGCCAGCCAAGAACACTGAAGCTTTCTTT.

This clonotype showed up just a few times. V gene TRBV25-1 combines with J gene TRBJ1-2, with TRBD1 identical over 8 bases. This CDR3 is built from 15 residues. Germline CDR1 MGHDK, CDR2 SYGVNS. V was clipped by 3 bases and J by 8 bases; unmatched bases: 11. CDR3: CASSDRTGSPRGYTF. CDR3 coding DNA: TGTGCCAGCAGTGACAGGACAGGGAGTCCTCGGGGCTACACCTTC.

The V call is TRBV7-2, the J call TRBJ2-6; D gene ambiguous. There are 19 residues in the CDR3. CDR1 SGHTA and CDR2 FQGNSA come from the germline V gene. Trimming took off 1 base at V and 0 bases at J, with 16 bases between the two ends. The CDR3 reads CASSLGFGVPSSGANVLTF. CDR3 bases: TGTGCCAGCAGCTTAGGATTCGGAGTACCGAGCTCTGGGGCCAACGTCCTGACTTTC.

This clonotype was detected a few times. The rearrangement links TRBV5-1 to TRBJ1-4, with 8 positions matching TRBD1. This CDR3 contains 14 residues. Germline V gene lookup returns CDR1 SGHRS and CDR2 YFSETQ. V lost 1 base and J lost 6; bases outside the gene matches: 2. Written as DNA, the CDR3 is TGCGCCAGCAGCTTGTCAGGGGGCGATGAAAAACTGTTTTTT. This codes for CASSLSGGDEKLFF.

The chain uses TRBV9 and TRBJ1-2; D gene ambiguous. Germline V CDR1 and CDR2: SGDLS, YYNGEE. V lost 4 bases and J lost 13, with 23 bases in between. The CDR3 sequence is 14 residues long. This chain's CDR3 is CASSPNLGDLRLTF. As DNA, the CDR3 is TGTGCCAGCAGCCCCAATCTCGGTGATTTACGTCTCACCTTC.

Comment on this clonotype: One end of the junction fails to match germline, which may point to a read error. The V gene is TRBV4-3, the J gene TRBJ1-2; D is unresolved. Germline loops: CDR1 LGHNA, CDR2 YSLEER. The CDR3 length is 15 residues. The CDR3 region has the DNA TGCGCCAGCAGCCAAGATTGGGGAACAAACTATGGCTGCACCTTC. Residues: CASSQDWGTNYGCTF.

The chain carries TRBV7-9 and TRBJ1-5; D may be TRBD1 (5 bases). The CDR3 covers 16 residues. Germline CDR1 is SEHNR and CDR2 is FQNEAQ (reference sequence). The V end lost 1 base, the J end lost 7 bases, and 17 bases lay between the germline ends. Written as DNA, the CDR3 is TGTGCCAGCAGCTTAGGAGGCCGGGGTCCAGGGCAGCCCCAGCATTTT. This codes for CASSLGGRGPGQPQHF.

J is TRBJ2-5 and V is TRBV4-3; 10 bases are shared with TRBD2. This CDR3 comprises 16 residues. Germline V gene lookup returns CDR1 LGHNA and CDR2 YSLEER. With V trimmed by 1 base and J by 4 bases, 6 bases remained unmatched. This chain's CDR3 is CASSQVVAGGRETQYF. The DNA of the CDR3 is TGCGCCAGCAGCCAAGTGGTAGCGGGGGGCCGAGAGACCCAGTACTTC.

This clonotype has ten or more counts. The chain couples TRBV4-2 to TRBJ2-7; 10 bases are shared with TRBD2. Germline lookup yields CDR1 LGHNA and CDR2 YNFKEQ. V lost 8 bases and J lost 3; bases outside the gene matches: 10. CDR3 size: 15 residues. CDR3 sequence reads: CASRETGLASYEQYF. CDR3 nucleotide sequence: TGTGCCAGCCGAGAAACGGGACTAGCGAGCTACGAGCAGTACTTC.

This clonotype appeared a few times. The chain links TRBV5-1 to TRBJ1-4, with unresolved D. Germline V CDR1 and CDR2: SGHRS, YFSETQ. Between the trimmed V and J ends, which lost 2 bases and 4 bases, there was a span of 9 bases. CDR3 size: 14 residues. The CDR3 protein is CASSFQPSNEKLFF. The CDR3 nucleotides read TGCGCCAGCAGCTTTCAGCCCAGTAATGAAAAACTGTTTTTT.

V and J are TRBV27 and TRBJ2-7; D call uncertain. The CDR3 is 13 amino acids. V lost 6 bases and J 7 bases, leaving 16 bases between the germline ends. In germline, CDR1 is MNHEY, CDR2 SMNVEV (reference sequence). The CDR3 sequence is CASSTGAGDEQYF. The CDR3 nucleotides are TGTGCCAGCAGCACCGGAGCTGGGGATGAGCAGTACTTC.

The gene calls are TRBV28 and TRBJ2-1; D call uncertain. CDR1 MDHEN and CDR2 SYDVKM come from the germline V gene. The CDR3 runs 14 residues. Between the trimmed V and J ends, which lost 7 bases and 2 bases, there was a span of 12 bases. CDR3 sequence reads: CASKRDGTYNEQFF. The CDR3 nucleotides read TGTGCCAGCAAACGAGACGGAACCTACAATGAGCAGTTCTTC.

The chain recombines TRBV4-2 with TRBJ1-2; the D gene is possibly TRBD1 (6 bases). Germline assignment: CDR1 LGHNA and CDR2 YNFKEQ. The CDR3 consists of 14 residues. V lost 7 bases and J 6 bases, leaving 18 bases between the germline ends. The CDR3 loop reads CASTRGGQEDGYTF. DNA of the CDR3: TGTGCCAGCACCCGAGGGGGGCAGGAGGATGGCTACACCTTC.

The chain is built from TRBV24-1 and TRBJ2-3; 9 nucleotides line up with TRBD2. With 7 bases clipped from V and 1 base from J, the junction kept 5 bases outside the gene matches. The length of the CDR3 is 15 residues. Germline CDR1 reads KGHDR; CDR2 reads SFDVKD. CDR3 nucleotides: TGTGCCACCAGACCGACTAGCGGAGGCACAGATACGCAGTATTTT. It translates to CATRPTSGGTDTQYF.

A few counts support this clonotype. The chain carries TRBV3-1 and TRBJ2-3; 7 bases map to TRBD2. Trimming at V came to 1 base and at J to 4 bases, leaving 5 bases not matched to a gene. Germline lookup yields CDR1 LGHDT and CDR2 YNNKEL (reference sequence). The CDR3 contains 15 residues. The DNA of the CDR3 is TGTGCCAGCAGCCAAGTTGGCGGGGGATCAGATACGCAGTATTTT. This encodes CASSQVGGGSDTQYF.

This clonotype appeared a few times. The V and J genes are TRBV4-1 and TRBJ2-3, with 10 positions matching TRBD2. CDR1 is MGHRA and CDR2 is YSYEKL in the germline V gene. The CDR3 length is 17 residues. The V gene end was trimmed by 1 base and the J gene end by 2 bases; junction bases not matched to a gene: 6. CDR3 region: CASSQVASGGDTDTQYF. Written as DNA, the CDR3 is TGCGCCAGCAGCCAAGTAGCCAGCGGGGGGGACACAGATACGCAGTATTTT.

V gene TRBV5-1 combines with J gene TRBJ1-6, with 9 bases identical to TRBD1. The CDR3 spans 19 residues. V shed 1 base and J 0 bases; nucleotides not matched to a gene: 8. Germline V gene lookup returns CDR1 SGHRS and CDR2 YFSETQ. DNA of the CDR3: TGCGCCAGCAGCTTGTCGGGACAGGGTCGTCCCTCCTATAATTCACCCCTCCACTTT. Protein: CASSLSGQGRPSYNSPLHF.

CDR3 sequence (DNA): TGTGCCAGCCGCGGGAGCGGAGAGTACGAGCAGTACTTC. Protein sequence: CASRGSGEYEQYF. The chain combines TRBV11-3 with TRBJ2-7, with 7 positions matching TRBD2. Losses at the gene ends were 8 bases for V and 4 bases for J; bases not matched to a gene: 8. CDR3 length: 13 residues. Germline loops: CDR1 SGHNT, CDR2 YENEEA.

The chain is built from TRBV27 and TRBJ2-6; D is unresolved. The CDR3 extends over 18 amino acids. Germline CDR1 is MNHEY and CDR2 is SMNVEV (reference sequence). V shed 5 bases and J shed 0 bases, with 17 bases lying between them. CDR3 coding DNA: TGTGCCAGCAGTGACTCTAGGACGGCTCTCTCTGGGGCCAACGTCCTGACTTTC. Its translation: CASSDSRTALSGANVLTF.

This clonotype was counted ten times or more. This rearrangement joins TRBV3-1 to TRBJ2-6; D is unclear. This CDR3 spans 13 amino acids. CDR1 LGHDT and CDR2 YNNKEL come from the germline V gene (reference sequence). Deletions cut 2 bases from V and 1 base from J, with 0 bases between. CDR3 in amino acids: CASSQSGANVLTF. The DNA of the CDR3 is TGTGCCAGCAGCCAATCTGGGGCCAACGTCCTGACTTTC.

This chain uses TRBV6-2 or TRBV6-3 with TRBJ2-1, with 9 bases fitting TRBD2. V shed 2 bases and J 7 bases; nucleotides not matched to a gene: 6. The CDR3 runs to 15 residues. Germline V gene sequence: CDR1 MNHEY, CDR2 SVGEGT. The CDR3 sequence: CASSYLAGTTNEQFF. The CDR3 DNA sequence: TGTGCCAGCAGTTACCTAGCGGGAACAACAAATGAGCAGTTCTTC.

This rearrangement joins TRBV18 to TRBJ2-2; possibly TRBD1 for D (6 bases). V lost 4 bases to trimming and J lost 7 bases, with 19 bases between them. This CDR3 contains 16 residues. The V gene's germline CDR1 is KGHSH and CDR2 LQKENI. This CDR3 is CASSLTAQGVRGELFF. The CDR3 DNA reads TGTGCCAGCTCACTCACGGCACAGGGAGTACGCGGGGAGCTGTTTTTT.

The J gene is TRBJ1-2, the V gene TRBV4-3, with TRBD1 matching over 7 bases. J gave up 4 bases and V 3 bases, and 8 bases lay outside the gene matches. This CDR3 has 15 residues. Per the germline V gene, CDR1 is LGHNA and CDR2 is YSLEER. CDR3 bases: TGCGCCAGCAGCCACCAAAGGGACAGCTTCTATGGCTACACCTTC. The encoded protein is CASSHQRDSFYGYTF.

Many counts were recorded for this clonotype. The genes are TRBV9 and TRBJ2-7; D might be TRBD2 (6 bases). Germline V gene lookup returns CDR1 SGDLS and CDR2 YYNGEE. V was clipped by 4 bases and J by 2 bases, with 13 bases between them. CDR3 size: 14 residues. The CDR3 sequence is CASSYSGSPYEQYF. CDR3 sequence (DNA): TGTGCCAGCAGCTATAGCGGCTCCCCCTACGAGCAGTACTTC.

V is TRBV20-1 and J is TRBJ2-5; D remains ambiguous. Trimming left V 0 bases short and J 5 bases short, with 10 bases between. Germline-derived CDR1 and CDR2 are DFQATT and SNEGSKA (reference sequence). The CDR3 runs 13 residues. CDR3 in amino acids: CSARDGPMETQYF. Written as DNA, the CDR3 is TGCAGTGCTAGAGATGGGCCGATGGAGACCCAGTACTTC.